This TCR beta chain was observed in a study of T cell responses to AZD1222 COVID-19 vaccine. Points from the study as a whole: The number of AZD1222 recipients seropositive at baseline was only five or six.

Details on this clone: What it recognizes is unknown.

The CDR3 is 14 residues long. Germline V gene lookup returns CDR1 KGHDR and CDR2 SFDVKD. V lost 7 bases and J 10 bases, leaving 19 bases between the germline ends. The data were produced by immunoSEQ multiplex PCR, yet TCRdb's version contains in-frame clones alone and is incomplete. The repertoire includes some 150,000 clones, around 89% of them detected once, and roughly 4% sits in the top ten. The rearrangement joins TRBV24-1 to TRBJ2-1, with D maybe TRBD2 (7 bases). The clonotype was recovered from an adult who received the AZD1222 COVID-19 vaccine. The sample here was peripheral blood, taken 28 days after the second AZD1222 dose. The CDR3 DNA sequence: TGTGCCACCAGCCAGCCGGGGACTACAGGGGAGCAGTTCTTC. As protein: CATSQPGTTGEQFF.